Presented here are 20 T cell receptor beta chains from one specimen sequenced in a study of radiation and T cells in renal cell carcinoma. Documented treatment: 15 Gy SBRT to primary tumor, nephrectomy 4 weeks later. Only in-frame clones appear in the TCRdb table, and some are missing; sequencing was by immunoSEQ multiplex PCR. Altogether under 20,000 clones are present, less than 65% being singletons, with the ten largest covering roughly 26%. This sample comprised tumor tissue, obtained from a patient whose treatment included radiotherapy and nephrectomy. These TCRs come from a woman aged 65 to 85 with renal cell carcinoma.

This chain joins TRBV5-5 and TRBJ2-7, with 7 bases fitting TRBD2. V gave up 2 bases and J gave up 3 bases; unmatched junction bases: 5. Germline V lookup: CDR1 SGHKS, CDR2 YYEKEE (reference sequence). The CDR3 runs to 14 residues. The CDR3 DNA follows: TGTGCCAGCAGCTTTGGTCTAGCGGACTACGAGCAGTACTTC. Translating it yields CASSFGLADYEQYF.

The sample holds a few counts of this clone. The gene calls are TRBV5-1 and TRBJ1-1; perhaps TRBD1 as D (5 bases). Germline CDR1 SGHRS, CDR2 YFSETQ. The CDR3 spans 15 residues. V was trimmed by 0 bases and J by 1 base, leaving 10 bases between them. The CDR3 nucleotides are TGCGCCAGCAGCTTGGGGGCAGGGTCGAACACTGAAGCTTTCTTT. It is translated as CASSLGAGSNTEAFF.

V is TRBV7-2 and J is TRBJ2-1; D is unclear. CDR3 length: 15 residues. From germline, CDR1 is SGHTA and CDR2 FQGNSA. Trimming left V 2 bases short and J 0 bases short, with 8 bases between. As DNA, the CDR3 is TGTGCCAGCAGCTTAAACATCGGCTCCTACAATGAGCAGTTCTTC. The encoded protein is CASSLNIGSYNEQFF. The full variable domain, completed using reference TRBV7-2 and TRBJ2-1, is GAGVSQSPSNKVTEKGKDVELRCDPISGHTALYWYRQSLGQGLEFLIYFQGNSAPDKSGLPSDRFSAERTGGSVSTLTIQRTQQEDSAVYLCASSLNIGSYNEQFFGPGTRLTVL.

The CDR3 DNA reads TGTGCCAGCAGCGTAGGGGACTATTTCAATGAGCAGTTCTTC. This codes for CASSVGDYFNEQFF. The genes are TRBV9 and TRBJ2-1, with 7 nucleotides matching TRBD2. Unmatched junction bases numbered 3, after V lost 0 bases and J lost 6 bases. The germline V gene has CDR1 SGDLS and CDR2 YYNGEE. This CDR3 comprises 14 residues.

Remarks on this clone: The junction shows a germline mismatch at one end, possibly a read error. This rearrangement joins TRBV5-1 to TRBJ2-5; no definite D call. This CDR3 comprises 15 residues. Germline-derived CDR1 and CDR2 are SGHRS and YFSETQ. The CDR3 region is CASSLATAAQEAQYF. The CDR3 DNA reads TGCGCCAGCAGCTTGGCTACAGCTGCCCAAGAGGCCCAGTACTTC.

This clone was seen only once. The rearrangement joins TRBV9 to TRBJ2-2; D not certain. Germline-derived CDR1 and CDR2 are SGDLS and YYNGEE. The CDR3 consists of 17 residues. V dropped 4 bases and J dropped 2 bases, with 18 bases sitting between them. DNA for the CDR3: TGTGCCAGCAGCCCCCGTGGCCTGCGAGGAAACACCGGGGAGCTGTTTTTT. It translates to CASSPRGLRGNTGELFF.

This chain connects TRBV19 to TRBJ1-5; D ambiguous. CDR1 is LNHDA, CDR2 SQIVND, per germline (reference sequence). This CDR3 contains 13 residues. V was cut by 1 base and J by 0 bases, with 1 base left in between. The CDR3 loop reads CASSIASNQPQHF. CDR3 in DNA: TGTGCCAGTAGTATAGCTAGCAATCAGCCCCAGCATTTT.

The chain uses TRBV5-1 and TRBJ2-2, with 10 bases aligning to TRBD1. The CDR3 spans 18 residues. V shed 4 bases and J 6 bases; nucleotides not matched to a gene: 15. The V gene's germline CDR1 is SGHRS and CDR2 YFSETQ. The chain's CDR3 is CASSKMGTGDSSAGELFF. Written as DNA, the CDR3 is TGCGCCAGCAGCAAAATGGGGACAGGGGATAGTTCAGCCGGGGAGCTGTTTTTT.

The CDR3 spells CASSLGVYIDEQFF. DNA of the CDR3: TGTGCCAGCAGCTTGGGAGTCTATATCGATGAGCAGTTCTTC. This sequence joins TRBV5-6 and TRBJ2-1; D not certain. V was cut by 0 bases and J by 8 bases, with 12 bases left in between. The CDR3 contains 14 residues. The germline V gene has CDR1 SGHDT and CDR2 YYEEEE.

This clone has just one count. V and J are TRBV6-1 and TRBJ2-1; D perhaps matches TRBD1 (6 bases). The CDR3 totals 15 residues. V was clipped by 1 base and J by 3 bases, with 10 bases between them. Germline V lookup: CDR1 MNHNS, CDR2 SASEGT. CDR3 residues: CASSEDRVSYNEQFF. The CDR3 DNA reads TGTGCCAGCAGTGAAGACAGGGTCAGCTACAATGAGCAGTTCTTC.

The table lists this clone with a count of one. The rearrangement joins TRBV5-1 to TRBJ2-3; 7 nucleotides align to TRBD2. The CDR3 runs 16 residues. Germline V gives CDR1 SGHRS, CDR2 YFSETQ. The V segment lost 4 bases and the J segment 1 base; nucleotides outside the gene matches: 9. CDR3: CASSLGYTSGTDTQYF. CDR3 DNA: TGCGCCAGCAGCCTGGGGTATACTAGCGGCACAGATACGCAGTATTTT.

The chain carries TRBV7-3 and TRBJ2-1; D gene uncertain. The CDR3 has 12 residues. V was trimmed by 5 bases and J by 5 bases, leaving 7 bases between them. CDR1 is SGHTA, CDR2 FQGTGA, per germline. The CDR3 DNA reads TGTGCCAGCAGCGGGCCGGACAATGAGCAGTTCTTC. As protein: CASSGPDNEQFF. Together with reference TRBV7-3 and TRBJ2-1, the CDR3 gives the full variable domain: GAGVSQTPSNKVTEKGKYVELRCDPISGHTALYWYRQSLGQGPEFLIYFQGTGAADDSGLPNDRFFAVRPEGSVSTLKIQRTERGDSAVYLCASSGPDNEQFFGPGTRLTVL.

This clone appeared once. The gene calls are TRBV2 and TRBJ2-7; 7 bases align to TRBD1. The CDR3 is 14 residues long. Trimming at V came to 6 bases and at J to 2 bases, leaving 7 bases not matched to a gene. Germline V gene sequence: CDR1 SNHLY, CDR2 FYNNEI. CDR3 residues: CASRRQGQTYEQYF. The DNA of the CDR3 is TGTGCCAGCAGGCGACAGGGCCAGACCTACGAGCAGTACTTC.

CDR3 in amino acids: CASSLRGSSGVSTDTQYF. CDR3 coding DNA: TGTGCCAGCAGCTTACGGGGATCTAGCGGGGTTAGCACAGATACGCAGTATTTT. The chain recombines TRBV11-2 with TRBJ2-3; 9 bases are shared with TRBD2. V was pared by 2 bases and J by 0 bases, with 9 bases of the junction left unmatched. The CDR3 has 18 residues. The V gene's germline CDR1 is SGHAT and CDR2 FQNNGV.

The V and J genes are TRBV9 and TRBJ2-1; 11 bases map to TRBD2. Germline V lookup: CDR1 SGDLS, CDR2 YYNGEE. This CDR3 is 17 amino acids long. V shed 0 bases, J shed 6 bases, and the junction held 8 bases outside the gene matches. The CDR3 DNA follows: TGTGCCAGCAGCGTAGGAGCGGGGACTAGCGGACGCAATGAGCAGTTCTTC. Encoded protein: CASSVGAGTSGRNEQFF.

This clone was found a few times. The chain recombines TRBV15 with TRBJ1-2, with D maybe TRBD1 (6 bases). The CDR3 has 16 residues. Trimming shortened V by 0 bases and J by 1 base, and 12 bases separated the two germline ends. Germline V gene lookup returns CDR1 LNHNV and CDR2 YYDKDF (reference sequence). CDR3 sequence: CATSRDLAGDNYGYTF. CDR3 bases: TGTGCCACCAGCAGAGATCTAGCAGGGGATAACTATGGCTACACCTTC.

The chain employs TRBV18 and TRBJ2-7, with a tentative D call TRBD1 (6 bases). Germline loops: CDR1 KGHSH, CDR2 LQKENI. Trimming removed 3 bases from V and 1 base from J, with 13 bases in between. The length of the CDR3 is 15 residues. The CDR3: CASSPTGSTSYEQYF. CDR3 DNA sequence: TGTGCCAGCTCACCGACAGGTTCCACTTCCTACGAGCAGTACTTC.

The chain recombines TRBV13 with TRBJ2-1; 12 bases line up with TRBD2. The V gene's germline CDR1 is PRHDT and CDR2 FYEKMQ (reference sequence). Trimming took 5 bases from V and 3 from J; bases not matched to a gene: 8. CDR3 length: 17 residues. The CDR3 nucleotides are TGTGCCAGCAGCCAGGCGACTAGCGGGGGACTCTACAATGAGCAGTTCTTC. Protein sequence: CASSQATSGGLYNEQFF. The whole variable domain, remainder taken from reference TRBV13 and TRBJ2-1, is AAGVIQSPRHLIKEKRETATLKCYPIPRHDTVYWYQQGPGQDPQFLISFYEKMQSDKGSIPDRFSAQQFSDYHSELNMSSLELGDSALYFCASSQATSGGLYNEQFFGPGTRLTVL.

This clone was counted a few times. This chain connects TRBV5-4 to TRBJ2-1; D remains unclear. The V end lost 2 bases, the J end lost 6 bases, and 3 bases lay between the germline ends. Germline CDR1 SGHNT, CDR2 YYREEE (reference sequence). This CDR3 has 11 amino acids. CDR3 loop: CASSFSNEQFF. DNA for the CDR3: TGTGCCAGCAGCTTCAGCAATGAGCAGTTCTTC.

The chain is built from TRBV7-3 and TRBJ2-2; D is perhaps TRBD2 (5 bases). V was shortened by 5 bases and J by 1 base, with 8 bases between the two germline ends. Germline assignment: CDR1 SGHTA and CDR2 FQGTGA. The CDR3 has 14 residues. In DNA form, the CDR3 reads TGTGCCAGCAGCCCAAGCGGGAACACCGGGGAGCTGTTTTTT. Residues: CASSPSGNTGELFF. Full variable domain (missing parts from reference TRBV7-3 and TRBJ2-2): GAGVSQTPSNKVTEKGKYVELRCDPISGHTALYWYRQSLGQGPEFLIYFQGTGAADDSGLPNDRFFAVRPEGSVSTLKIQRTERGDSAVYLCASSPSGNTGELFFGEGSRLTVL.